This entry lists 22 T cell receptor beta chains sequenced from one sample in a study of sequential checkpoint blockade in melanoma. TCRdb's table, derived via immunoSEQ multiplex PCR, lists solely in-frame clones and lacks some. The data show about 5,500 clones, just under 40% seen once. Noted treatment: randomized to nivolumab then ipilimumab (arm A) or the reverse (arm B). Material: tumor tissue (inferred from file names), obtained from a patient given nivolumab and ipilimumab in sequence. The receptors come from a human donor with melanoma.

This clone was seen a few times. The rearrangement uses TRBV11-3 and TRBJ2-4, with 9 bases fitting TRBD2. V shed 1 base, J shed 1 base, and the junction held 14 bases outside the gene matches. The V gene's germline CDR1 is SGHNT and CDR2 YENEEA. This CDR3 comprises 20 residues. This CDR3 is CASSLVVVAGVFEAKNIQYF. The CDR3 nucleotides read TGTGCCAGCAGCTTAGTTGTGGTAGCGGGAGTTTTTGAGGCCAAAAACATTCAGTACTTC.

This clone came up a few times. Here the CDR3 reads CAWSEGSGVEQFF. CDR3 DNA: TGTGCCTGGAGTGAGGGGTCGGGAGTCGAGCAGTTCTTC. The gene calls are TRBV30 and TRBJ2-1, with TRBD2 as a possible D gene (6 bases). CDR1 and CDR2 from the germline V gene are GTSNPN and SVGIG (reference sequence). Trimming removed 1 base at V and 10 bases at J, with 14 bases between. This CDR3 is built from 13 residues.

The J gene is TRBJ2-7, the V gene TRBV23-1, with D perhaps TRBD2 (6 bases). TRBV23-1 is an ORF; its function is uncertain. There are 14 residues in the CDR3. With 0 bases removed from V and 3 bases from J, the gap between germline ends came to 9 bases. CDR3 protein: CASSQSGGYYEQYF. The CDR3, as DNA: TGCGCCAGCAGTCAATCGGGAGGCTACTACGAGCAGTACTTC.

This clone was seen a few times. The V call is TRBV6-8, the J call TRBJ2-5; a possible D gene is TRBD1 (5 bases). The ends were cut back, 0 bases at V and 2 bases at J, with 7 bases in the middle. The germline V gene has CDR1 MNHGY and CDR2 SAAAGT. The CDR3 consists of 14 residues. CDR3 sequence reads: CASSYSTEQETQYF. CDR3 DNA sequence: TGTGCCAGCAGTTACTCGACAGAGCAAGAGACCCAGTACTTC.

This clone was seen only a few times. V is TRBV2 and J is TRBJ1-3; no reliable D call. This CDR3 is 14 amino acids long. Germline CDR1 reads SNHLY; CDR2 reads FYNNEI. The V gene lost 6 bases and the J gene lost 0 bases, with 9 bases spanning the gap. In DNA form, the CDR3 reads TGTGCCAGCAGGGTAGACATCTCTGGAAACACCATATATTTT. Translating it yields CASRVDISGNTIYF.

Only a few counts were recorded for this clone. This chain links TRBV6-8 with TRBJ1-5; 8 bases are shared with TRBD1. V lost 5 bases to trimming and J lost 7 bases; unmatched junction nucleotides: 10. CDR3 size: 15 residues. The germline V gene has CDR1 MNHGY and CDR2 SAAAGT. This CDR3 reads CASSDAGGAGQPQHF. CDR3 bases: TGTGCCAGCAGTGATGCAGGGGGCGCAGGGCAGCCCCAGCATTTT.

The CDR3 nucleotides read TGTGCCAGCAGCGACACGAACACCGGGGAGCTGTTTTTT. It is translated as CASSDTNTGELFF. V and J are TRBV22-1 and TRBJ2-2. TRBV22-1 is tagged as a pseudogene. This CDR3 spans 13 amino acids.

The chain employs TRBV11-3 and TRBJ2-2; TRBD2 aligns across 9 bases. The CDR3 loop spans 14 amino acids. The V and J ends lost 6 bases and 6 bases, in that order; junction bases with no gene match: 5. Germline V gene data show CDR1 as SGHNT and CDR2 as YENEEA. The CDR3 DNA is TGTGCCAGCAGGGTAGCGGGAGTCCCCGGGGAGCTGTTTTTT. Translated, it gives CASRVAGVPGELFF.

This clone occurred a few times. One end of the junction does not line up with germline, which may come from a read error. J is TRBJ1-1 and V is TRBV6-8; 7 bases match TRBD1. Germline V CDR1 and CDR2: MNHGY, SAAAGT. This CDR3 comprises 13 residues. CDR3 coding DNA: TGTGCCATCAGTGGACAGGTAAACACTGAAGCTTTCTTT. Translating it yields CAISGQVNTEAFF.

The rearrangement joins TRBV5-1 to TRBJ1-1; D not certain. Per germline, CDR1 SGHRS and CDR2 YFSETQ. Trimming took 4 bases from V and 1 from J, leaving 23 bases between them. This CDR3 is built from 18 residues. For the CDR3, the DNA is TGCGCCAGCAGCCCAACCGACATTAACCCCTCGGGGAACACTGAAGCTTTCTTT. It is translated as CASSPTDINPSGNTEAFF.

The chain links TRBV9 to TRBJ1-2; D gene unclear. CDR3 length: 12 residues. V shed 5 bases and J shed 4 bases, with 9 bases lying between them. CDR1 is SGDLS, CDR2 YYNGEE, per germline. CDR3 DNA: TGTGCCAGCAGTGAGACGGGCTATGGCTACACCTTC. As protein: CASSETGYGYTF. The full variable domain, with the rest looked up from reference TRBV9 and TRBJ1-2, is DSGVTQTPKHLITATGQRVTLRCSPRSGDLSVYWYQQSLDQGLQFLIQYYNGEERAKGNILERFSAQQFPDLHSELNLSSLELGDSALYFCASSETGYGYTFGSGTRLTVV.

The chain couples TRBV6-8 to TRBJ2-3; 10 positions agree with TRBD2. CDR1 is MNHGY, CDR2 SAAAGT, per germline. The CDR3 is 16 residues long. Unmatched junction bases numbered 7, after V lost 1 base and J lost 6 bases. The DNA for the CDR3 is TGTGCCAGCAGTTACTGGGCTAGCGGGAGTTTCGATACGCAGTATTTT. It specifies CASSYWASGSFDTQYF.

This chain uses TRBV11-3 with TRBJ1-2, with TRBD1 identical over 7 bases. Germline V CDR1 and CDR2: SGHNT, YENEEA. The length of the CDR3 is 15 residues. V lost 4 bases, J lost 1 base, and 6 bases stayed unmatched. The CDR3 DNA is TGTGCCAGCAGCTCGGGACAGCTTCATAACTATGGCTACACCTTC. This sequence encodes CASSSGQLHNYGYTF.

This clone was detected a few times. The J gene is TRBJ1-1, the V gene TRBV6-8; D is ambiguous. From germline, CDR1 is MNHGY and CDR2 SAAAGT. V shed 2 bases and J shed 4 bases, with 5 bases lying between them. CDR3 length equals 12 residues. This CDR3 is CASSYLGTEAFF. The CDR3, as DNA: TGTGCCAGCAGTTACCTCGGCACTGAAGCTTTCTTT.

V and J are TRBV6-8 and TRBJ2-3; weak D call: TRBD1 (6 bases). Germline lookup yields CDR1 MNHGY and CDR2 SAAAGT. V dropped 6 bases and J dropped 4 bases, with 11 bases sitting between them. The CDR3 totals 13 residues. The CDR3 nucleotides are TGTGCCAGCAGACGTACAGGGCCAGATACGCAGTATTTT. Protein sequence: CASRRTGPDTQYF.

The rearrangement joins TRBV5-1 to TRBJ2-3; D may correspond to TRBD1 or TRBD2 (5 bases each). Germline assignment: CDR1 SGHRS and CDR2 YFSETQ. V was trimmed by 0 bases and J by 2 bases, leaving 10 bases between them. CDR3 length: 15 amino acids. The chain's CDR3 is CASSLGDRITDTQYF. Written as DNA, the CDR3 is TGCGCCAGCAGCTTGGGGGACCGGATCACAGATACGCAGTATTTT.

This clone showed up just a few times. The rearrangement joins TRBV19 to TRBJ2-3; D gene uncertain. The ends were cut back, 6 bases at V and 5 bases at J, with 9 bases in the middle. This CDR3 spans 12 amino acids. Germline lookup yields CDR1 LNHDA and CDR2 SQIVND (reference sequence). The CDR3 protein is CASRAGGDTQYF. CDR3 coding DNA: TGTGCCAGTAGAGCAGGCGGAGATACGCAGTATTTT.

J is TRBJ2-7 and V is TRBV19; 10 nucleotides align to TRBD1. With V trimmed by 5 bases and J by 5 bases, 12 bases remained unmatched. Per the germline V gene, CDR1 is LNHDA and CDR2 is SQIVND (reference sequence). CDR3 length equals 16 residues. CDR3 protein: CASSPHPGQGTHEQYF. CDR3 nucleotide sequence: TGTGCCAGTAGTCCCCACCCGGGACAGGGGACCCACGAGCAGTACTTC.

This chain joins TRBV30 and TRBJ1-2; 11 nucleotides line up with TRBD1. This CDR3 is 12 amino acids long. The germline V gene encodes CDR1 GTSNPN and CDR2 SVGIG (reference sequence). The CDR3 DNA reads TGTGTCGGACAGGGGGCAAACTATGGCTACACCTTC. It codes for CVGQGANYGYTF. Drawing the rest from reference TRBV30 and TRBJ1-2, the complete variable domain is SQTIHQWPATLVQPVGSPLSLECTVEGTSNPNLYWYRQAAGRGLQLLFYSVGIGQISSEVPQNLSASRPQDRQFILSSKKLLLSDSGFYLCVGQGANYGYTFGSGTRLTVV.

The rearrangement links TRBV4-1 to TRBJ2-3; TRBD2 aligns across 9 bases. The V gene's germline CDR1 is MGHRA and CDR2 YSYEKL. V shed 0 bases, J shed 7 bases, and the junction held 14 bases outside the gene matches. The CDR3 loop spans 18 amino acids. The CDR3, as DNA: TGCGCCAGCAGCCAAGATCACCCCGGGCTAGCGGGACTACATACGCAGTATTTT. Protein product: CASSQDHPGLAGLHTQYF.

The rearrangement uses TRBV14 and TRBJ2-1, with D perhaps TRBD2 (5 bases). Trimming removed 4 bases from V and 2 bases from J, with 15 bases in between. Germline V gene lookup returns CDR1 SGHDN and CDR2 FVKESK. This CDR3 comprises 16 residues. CDR3: CASSPLSSGAYNEQFF. The CDR3 nucleotides read TGTGCCAGCAGCCCCCTTTCAAGCGGAGCCTACAATGAGCAGTTCTTC. The full variable domain, its missing parts supplied by reference TRBV14 and TRBJ2-1, is EAGVTQFPSHSVIEKGQTVTLRCDPISGHDNLYWYRRVMGKEIKFLLHFVKESKQDESGMPNNRFLAERTGGTYSTLKVQPAELEDSGVYFCASSPLSSGAYNEQFFGPGTRLTVL.

This clone occurred a few times. The J gene is TRBJ1-2, the V gene TRBV6-7; D uncertain. TRBV6-7 is an open reading frame, and its role is uncertain. This CDR3 contains 15 residues. V was cut by 4 bases and J by 5 bases, with 17 bases left in between. CDR3 DNA: TGTGCCAGCAGTTCCCAAGACAAGATCGTTTATGGCTACACCTTC. It is translated as CASSSQDKIVYGYTF.